A single sample is the source of the 10 T cell receptor beta chains below, sequenced in a study of human T cells and chemical hapten exposure. The sample's time point: healthy volunteer bleed at 2 weeks. The study extracted total RNA from unfractionated whole blood. MiXCR, run by TCRdb on the RACE reads, gives a single entry per CDR3 protein. The sample comprises roughly 130,000 distinct CDR3 sequences, about 8.2% of which are singletons, and 1.5% to 2% rests with the top ten. Sequencing was done on a sample of whole blood. The receptor set was obtained from a male donor in good health. Some clones in this sample may be carry-over from other donors' samples.

The V call is TRBV20-1, the J call TRBJ2-3; 8 bases fit TRBD2. Germline V gene data show CDR1 as DFQATT and CDR2 as SNEGSKA (reference sequence). The V gene end was trimmed by 4 bases and the J gene end by 2 bases; junction bases not matched to a gene: 11. This CDR3 is 16 amino acids long. For the CDR3, the DNA is TGCAGTGCTACCATTGGAGGGACTAGGATCACAGATACGCAGTATTTT. Translating gives CSATIGGTRITDTQYF.

Only a few counts were recorded for this clonotype. V and J are TRBV6-5 and TRBJ1-3; 8 bases are a match to TRBD1. V was clipped by 6 bases and J by 4 bases; unmatched bases: 8. Per germline, CDR1 MNHEY and CDR2 SVGAGI. The CDR3 sequence is 15 residues long. DNA for the CDR3: TGTGCCAGCAGCCGCGGACAGGGAGGAGGAAACACCATATATTTT. It specifies CASSRGQGGGNTIYF.

This clonotype appeared a few times. The genes are TRBV6-5 and TRBJ1-3; unclear D gene. CDR1 and CDR2 (germline): MNHEY, SVGAGI. The V gene lost 0 bases and the J gene lost 0 bases, with 6 bases spanning the gap. The CDR3 runs 15 residues. The CDR3 coding sequence is TGTGCCAGCAGTTACTCTCGCTCCTCTGGAAACACCATATATTTT. Translation: CASSYSRSSGNTIYF.

This clonotype has only a few counts. The chain couples TRBV19 to TRBJ2-3, with D perhaps TRBD1 (6 bases). Trimming pared 6 bases from V and 3 bases from J, leaving 25 bases between. This CDR3 has 18 residues. The germline V gene encodes CDR1 LNHDA and CDR2 SQIVND (reference sequence). CDR3 DNA sequence: TGTGCCAGTAGCTTAATACTCCCAAGACAGGCGGAGACAGATACGCAGTATTTT. This sequence encodes CASSLILPRQAETDTQYF.

V gene TRBV27 combines with J gene TRBJ2-3, with TRBD2 matching 12 bases. The CDR3 runs to 16 residues. Germline V gene data show CDR1 as MNHEY and CDR2 as SMNVEV (reference sequence). V shed 5 bases, J shed 3 bases, and the junction held 6 bases outside the gene matches. The DNA of the CDR3 is TGTGCCAGCAGTCTGTTACTAGCGGGGGGTACAGATACGCAGTATTTT. Residues: CASSLLLAGGTDTQYF.

This clonotype was counted a few times. The V gene is TRBV12-3 or TRBV12-4, the J gene TRBJ2-1; D not certain. CDR3 length: 12 amino acids. V lost 1 base and J lost 7, with 5 bases in between. CDR3 region: CASSLVDNEQFF. As DNA, the CDR3 is TGTGCCAGCAGTTTAGTAGATAATGAGCAGTTCTTC.

This clonotype was recorded many times. The germline gene is not matched at one end of the junction; a read error may be the cause. The genes are TRBV3-1 and TRBJ1-2; 7 bases match TRBD1. There are 13 residues in the CDR3. Per the germline V gene, CDR1 is LGHDT and CDR2 is YNNKEL (reference sequence). The CDR3 DNA is TGTGCCAGCAGCCAGACAGGGAACTACGGCTACACCTTC. This sequence encodes CASSQTGNYGYTF.

In this sample, this clonotype turned up many times. The chain combines TRBV5-5 with TRBJ2-7, with D perhaps TRBD2 (5 bases). Trimming left V 5 bases short and J 1 base short, with 10 bases between. This CDR3 comprises 13 residues. Germline loops: CDR1 SGHKS, CDR2 YYEKEE (reference sequence). In DNA, the CDR3 is TGTGCCAGCAGACCCACGGGGTCCTACGAGCAGTACTTC. This codes for CASRPTGSYEQYF.

At least ten counts were recorded for this clonotype. CDR3 sequence: CASSYGGQGAQETQYF. The DNA of the CDR3 is TGTGCCAGCAGTTACGGAGGACAGGGGGCCCAAGAGACCCAGTACTTC. The chain carries TRBV6-2 or TRBV6-3 and TRBJ2-5, with 11 bases matching TRBD1. V gave up 2 bases and J gave up 1 base; unmatched junction bases: 3. Per the germline V gene, CDR1 is MNHEY and CDR2 is SVGEGT. The CDR3 is 16 amino acids.

This clonotype was counted between two and nine times. The V and J genes are TRBV19 and TRBJ2-1; D might be TRBD1 (6 bases). This CDR3 contains 15 residues. Between the trimmed V and J ends, which lost 6 bases and 5 bases, there was a span of 17 bases. Germline assignment: CDR1 LNHDA and CDR2 SQIVND (reference sequence). In DNA, the CDR3 is TGTGCCAGTAGCGCAGAGAGGGGGACCGACAATGAGCAGTTCTTC. It codes for CASSAERGTDNEQFF.